Below, 30 T cell receptor beta chains from the same sample are listed, as sequenced in a study of blood T cells in healthy people across ages. Together with a sample-barcoded 5' primer, a J-beta primer mix was included in a second PCR lasting about 6 to 11 cycles. Each CDR3 protein is one row after TCRdb ran MiXCR on the 5' RACE reads. The sample has roughly 1,800,000 distinct CDR3 sequences, 40% to 55% seen once. Sequencing was done on a sample of blood. The receptors were sampled from a woman in her thirties or forties in good health.

This clonotype was counted only a few times. The genes are TRBV9 and TRBJ1-2; D not resolved. The CDR3 covers 15 residues. Germline V gene data show CDR1 as SGDLS and CDR2 as YYNGEE. V gave up 0 bases and J gave up 6 bases, with 15 bases separating them. CDR3: CASSVGWVETDGYTF. As DNA, the CDR3 is TGTGCCAGCAGCGTAGGATGGGTCGAGACGGATGGCTACACCTTC.

This chain joins TRBV12-3 or TRBV12-4 and TRBJ2-5; a possible D gene is TRBD2 (6 bases). V lost 6 bases and J lost 11, with 25 bases in between. The CDR3 is made up of 15 amino acids. CDR3 nucleotide sequence: TGTGCCAGCAGCTTCTCGGCGGGGTTGGGCAATGAGCAGTACTTC. It yields the protein CASSFSAGLGNEQYF.

In this sample, this clonotype turned up a few times. V gene TRBV11-2 combines with J gene TRBJ2-1; TRBD1 aligns across 9 bases. CDR3 length equals 15 residues. The V and J ends lost 3 bases and 12 bases, in that order; junction bases with no gene match: 12. CDR1 SGHAT and CDR2 FQNNGV come from the germline V gene. The CDR3 reads CASSFGQGIHYGQFF. CDR3 DNA sequence: TGTGCCAGCAGCTTCGGACAGGGGATTCACTATGGGCAGTTCTTC.

This clonotype was seen just once. V and J are TRBV5-6 and TRBJ2-5; D tentatively fits TRBD1 or TRBD2 (5 bases each). CDR1 SGHDT and CDR2 YYEEEE come from the germline V gene. This CDR3 is built from 13 residues. V was clipped by 7 bases and J by 2 bases, with 12 bases between them. The CDR3 loop is CASGPGPQETQYF. The CDR3 nucleotides are TGTGCCAGCGGCCCGGGACCACAAGAGACCCAGTACTTC.

This chain uses TRBV7-9 with TRBJ1-2; D ambiguous. The V end was cut by 5 bases, the J end by 8 bases, with 15 bases between. The length of the CDR3 is 13 residues. CDR1 is SEHNR, CDR2 FQNEAQ, per germline (reference sequence). The CDR3 loop reads CASSPDSLGGYTF. As DNA, the CDR3 is TGTGCCAGCAGCCCGGACTCCTTAGGGGGCTACACCTTC.

The V gene is TRBV3-1, the J gene TRBJ2-7; a possible D gene is TRBD1 (6 bases). The assigned J gene may be wrong: the sequence end matches TRBJ2-5 better. The CDR3 has 15 residues. Germline lookup yields CDR1 LGHDT and CDR2 YNNKEL (reference sequence). Here the CDR3 reads CASSQIGGSQETQYF. CDR3 coding DNA: TGTGCCAGCAGCCAAATAGGGGGTAGCCAAGAGACCCAGTACTTC.

The V and J genes are TRBV19 and TRBJ2-1; D might be TRBD2 (7 bases). Germline V gene sequence: CDR1 LNHDA, CDR2 SQIVND (reference sequence). This CDR3 has 14 amino acids. Trimming took off 7 bases at V and 4 bases at J, with 14 bases between the two ends. The CDR3 loop is CASKRGGLYNEQFF. CDR3 in DNA: TGTGCCAGTAAAAGGGGGGGGCTGTACAATGAGCAGTTCTTC.

This clonotype was picked up one time. This sequence joins TRBV10-3 and TRBJ1-6, with 10 bases identical to TRBD1. V dropped 8 bases and J dropped 9; count of bases not matched to a gene: 13. Germline loops: CDR1 ENHRY, CDR2 SYGVKD. The CDR3 is 16 residues long. The CDR3 sequence: CAIRAGTGANPSPLHF. The CDR3 DNA reads TGTGCCATCCGTGCCGGGACAGGGGCTAACCCTTCACCCCTCCACTTT.

The chain links TRBV5-1 to TRBJ1-2; 7 bases fit TRBD1. Germline CDR1 is SGHRS and CDR2 is YFSETQ. V lost 3 bases and J lost 8; bases outside the gene matches: 7. The CDR3 runs 13 residues. The CDR3 sequence is CASSWRTGPGYTF. In nucleotides, the CDR3 is TGCGCCAGCAGCTGGAGGACAGGACCCGGCTACACCTTC.

In DNA, the CDR3 is TGTGCCAGCAGCCAAGCCCTACTAGCGGGGGCTCTAGAGACCCAGTACTTC. Translated, it gives CASSQALLAGALETQYF. V gene TRBV3-1 combines with J gene TRBJ2-5; 11 bases align to TRBD2. Trimming cost V 1 base and J 4 bases; bases outside gene matches: 8. The CDR3 loop spans 17 amino acids. Germline V CDR1 and CDR2: LGHDT, YNNKEL (reference sequence).

The sample holds one count of this clonotype. V usage is TRBV15 and J usage is TRBJ2-3, with TRBD1 identical over 8 bases. V shed 5 bases and J 1 base; nucleotides not matched to a gene: 5. This CDR3 is 15 amino acids long. Germline CDR1 LNHNV, CDR2 YYDKDF (reference sequence). The CDR3: CATSADREGTDTQYF. For the CDR3, the DNA is TGTGCCACCAGCGCGGACAGGGAGGGCACAGATACGCAGTATTTT.

This clonotype appeared many times. The chain joins TRBV6-5 to TRBJ2-3; 9 bases line up with TRBD1. V lost 6 bases to trimming and J lost 0 bases; unmatched junction nucleotides: 7. The CDR3 consists of 16 residues. The germline CDR1 and CDR2 sequences are MNHEY and SVGAGI. The CDR3 reads CASSRNRGLSTDTQYF. CDR3 in DNA: TGTGCCAGCAGCCGGAACAGGGGGCTGAGCACAGATACGCAGTATTTT.

This chain links TRBV7-2 with TRBJ1-1; D possibly corresponds to TRBD1 (5 bases). The CDR3 runs to 18 residues. Trimming took 5 bases from V and 0 from J, leaving 22 bases between them. Germline V gene data show CDR1 as SGHTA and CDR2 as FQGNSA. The CDR3 DNA is TGTGCCAGCAGCCCTCAGAGGGGCGGAAAACTAATGAACACTGAAGCTTTCTTT. Protein: CASSPQRGGKLMNTEAFF.

There are a few counts of this clonotype. The V call is TRBV20-1, the J call TRBJ2-5; TRBD1 agrees at 9 bases. V shed 5 bases and J 4 bases; nucleotides not matched to a gene: 11. The germline gives CDR1 DFQATT, CDR2 SNEGSKA (reference sequence). This CDR3 is 15 amino acids long. The CDR3 loop is CSAYKQGALGETQYF. Written as DNA, the CDR3 is TGCAGTGCTTACAAACAGGGGGCCCTGGGAGAGACCCAGTACTTC.

The chain recombines TRBV3-1 with TRBJ2-7; D gene ambiguous. Germline-derived CDR1 and CDR2 are LGHDT and YNNKEL (reference sequence). The V gene lost 7 bases and the J gene lost 2 bases, with 12 bases spanning the gap. This CDR3 spans 13 amino acids. CDR3 residues: CASNHEVPYEQYF. The CDR3 DNA reads TGTGCCAGCAACCACGAGGTCCCCTACGAGCAGTACTTC.

With regard to this clonotype: An end of the junction does not agree with germline; a read error may underlie this. The CDR3 here is CASSWDSSYGHTF. The CDR3 region has the DNA TGTGCCAGCAGTTGGGACAGCTCCTATGGCCACACCTTC. The chain combines TRBV6-2 or TRBV6-3 with TRBJ1-2; TRBD1 aligns across 7 bases. Germline loops: CDR1 MNHEY, CDR2 SVGEGT. The CDR3 covers 13 residues.

The chain recombines TRBV11-2 with TRBJ2-7; possibly TRBD2 for D (6 bases). The CDR3 is 15 residues long. Per germline, CDR1 SGHAT and CDR2 FQNNGV. Trimming stripped 0 bases from V and 0 bases from J, with 9 bases between. For the CDR3, the DNA is TGTGCCAGCAGCTTAGATCGGACTAACTCCTACGAGCAGTACTTC. It is translated as CASSLDRTNSYEQYF.

This clonotype occurred a few times. An end of the junction differs from the germline gene, which may be a read error. The chain uses TRBV7-2 and TRBJ2-4, with a tentative D call TRBD2 (5 bases). Germline V gene lookup returns CDR1 SGHTA and CDR2 FQGNSA. There are 14 residues in the CDR3. CDR3 in DNA: TGTGCCAGCAACTTAGTACCTGAGGTCGGGGTTCAGTACTTC. This sequence encodes CASNLVPEVGVQYF.

The chain uses TRBV20-1 and TRBJ2-5; D uncertain. The germline gives CDR1 DFQATT, CDR2 SNEGSKA (reference sequence). The CDR3 sequence is 14 residues long. Between the trimmed V and J ends, which lost 4 bases and 2 bases, there was a span of 14 bases. In DNA, the CDR3 is TGCAGTGCTACCTCCCTAAACCTACAAGAGACCCAGTACTTC. Its translation: CSATSLNLQETQYF.

The genes are TRBV15 and TRBJ1-1; D might be TRBD1 (5 bases). CDR3 length: 15 residues. Germline CDR1 reads LNHNV; CDR2 reads YYDKDF (reference sequence). V lost 2 bases to trimming and J lost 0 bases, with 10 bases between them. CDR3 residues: CATSRRGSMNTEAFF. Written as DNA, the CDR3 is TGTGCCACCAGCAGAAGGGGTTCCATGAACACTGAAGCTTTCTTT.

This sequence joins TRBV20-1 and TRBJ2-5, with D perhaps TRBD2 (7 bases). The CDR3 loop spans 17 amino acids. Germline assignment: CDR1 DFQATT and CDR2 SNEGSKA (reference sequence). Trimming took off 6 bases at V and 4 bases at J, with 27 bases between the two ends. CDR3 nucleotides: TGCAGTGCCACCAAAAGGGGGGTAGCCGGGGGGCGAGAGACCCAGTACTTC. Its protein is CSATKRGVAGGRETQYF.

The chain is built from TRBV6-6 and TRBJ2-1; no clear D. Germline-derived CDR1 and CDR2 are MNHNY and SVGAGI (reference sequence). V gave up 6 bases and J gave up 0 bases, with 12 bases separating them. The CDR3 is 15 amino acids. CDR3 bases: TGTGCCAGCAGCCCTCTCAAGAGCTCCTACAATGAGCAGTTCTTC. Residues: CASSPLKSSYNEQFF.

This clonotype was recorded many times. The V and J genes are TRBV7-2 and TRBJ2-5, with TRBD1 matching 7 bases. The junction had 10 bases not matched to a gene; V was cut back by 5 bases and J by 4 bases. CDR1 and CDR2 (germline): SGHTA, FQGNSA. CDR3 length equals 15 residues. CDR3 sequence (DNA): TGTGCCAGCAGCCGTAGCTGGCAGGGGGTAGAGACCCAGTACTTC. It is translated as CASSRSWQGVETQYF.

This clonotype was observed a handful of times. The V call is TRBV6-2 or TRBV6-3, the J call TRBJ2-1; TRBD1 aligns across 7 bases. Germline assignment: CDR1 MNHEY and CDR2 SVGEGT. V dropped 2 bases and J dropped 4; count of bases not matched to a gene: 8. The CDR3 consists of 16 residues. The CDR3: CASSYPTGQGYNEQFF. Here the CDR3 DNA reads TGTGCCAGCAGTTACCCGACAGGGCAGGGGTACAATGAGCAGTTCTTC.

The sample holds a few counts of this clonotype. The CDR3 loop reads CSARLTGIEQFF. In DNA, the CDR3 is TGCAGTGCTAGGTTGACAGGGATTGAGCAGTTCTTC. V usage is TRBV20-1 and J usage is TRBJ2-1, with 7 bases matching TRBD1. CDR1 and CDR2 (germline): DFQATT, SNEGSKA (reference sequence). The CDR3 length is 12 residues. V shed 3 bases, J shed 9 bases, and the junction held 5 bases outside the gene matches.

The V gene is TRBV2, the J gene TRBJ1-2, with 8 nucleotides matching TRBD1. This CDR3 contains 15 residues. Germline V gene lookup returns CDR1 SNHLY and CDR2 FYNNEI. The trim removed 7 bases at V and 2 bases at J, leaving 9 bases unmatched. CDR3 DNA sequence: TGTGCCAGCACCTTGGGACAGGCAACCAACTATGGCTACACCTTC. It codes for CASTLGQATNYGYTF.

The chain recombines TRBV7-9 with TRBJ1-5, with a possible D match to TRBD1 (6 bases). There are 14 residues in the CDR3. The germline V gene has CDR1 SEHNR and CDR2 FQNEAQ (reference sequence). V was pared by 1 base and J by 6 bases, with 10 bases between. CDR3 DNA sequence: TGTGCCAGCAGCTTAGTGGGGGCGGGTCAGCCCCAGCATTTT. Amino acids: CASSLVGAGQPQHF.

This clonotype occurred a few times. The chain employs TRBV9 and TRBJ2-3; possibly TRBD2 for D (6 bases). V lost 0 bases and J lost 2, with 16 bases in between. CDR3 length equals 17 residues. Germline V CDR1 and CDR2: SGDLS, YYNGEE. Here the CDR3 DNA reads TGTGCCAGCAGCGTAGCTTATTCTGCGGGGACCACAGATACGCAGTATTTT. Protein sequence: CASSVAYSAGTTDTQYF.

This clonotype was recorded at least ten times. This chain connects TRBV4-2 to TRBJ2-7; 8 bases map to TRBD2. Germline-derived CDR1 and CDR2 are LGHNA and YNFKEQ. CDR3 length equals 15 residues. After removal of 4 bases from V and 2 bases from J, the junction contained 7 bases not matched to a gene. CDR3 DNA: TGTGCCAGCAGCCCGTTAGCGGGGCCAACCTACGAGCAGTACTTC. Its translation: CASSPLAGPTYEQYF.

This chain joins TRBV20-1 and TRBJ2-6, with 7 nucleotides matching TRBD2. The CDR3 sequence is 16 residues long. J lost 8 bases, V lost 8 bases, and 18 bases had no gene match. Germline CDR1 DFQATT, CDR2 SNEGSKA (reference sequence). The CDR3, as DNA: TGCAGTCTAAGGGCGGGACTACTGGCAGGGACCAACGTCCTGACTTTC. As protein: CSLRAGLLAGTNVLTF.